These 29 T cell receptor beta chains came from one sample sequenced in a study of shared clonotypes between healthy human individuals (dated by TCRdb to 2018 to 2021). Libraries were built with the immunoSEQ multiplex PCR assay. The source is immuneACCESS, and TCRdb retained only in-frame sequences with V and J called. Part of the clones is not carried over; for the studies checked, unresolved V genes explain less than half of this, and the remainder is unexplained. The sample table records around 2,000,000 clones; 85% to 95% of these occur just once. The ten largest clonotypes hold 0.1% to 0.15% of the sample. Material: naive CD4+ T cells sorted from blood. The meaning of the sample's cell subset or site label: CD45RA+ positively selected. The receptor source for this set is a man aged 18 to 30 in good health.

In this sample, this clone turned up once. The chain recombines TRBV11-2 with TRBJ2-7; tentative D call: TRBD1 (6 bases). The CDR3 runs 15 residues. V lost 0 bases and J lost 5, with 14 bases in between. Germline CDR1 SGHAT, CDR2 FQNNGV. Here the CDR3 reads CASSLDRVQGHEQYF. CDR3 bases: TGTGCCAGCAGCTTAGATCGAGTTCAGGGGCACGAGCAGTACTTC. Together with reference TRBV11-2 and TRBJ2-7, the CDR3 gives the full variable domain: EAGVAQSPRYKIIEKRQSVAFWCNPISGHATLYWYQQILGQGPKLLIQFQNNGVVDDSQLPKDRFSAERLKGVDSTLKIQPAKLEDSAVYLCASSLDRVQGHEQYFGPGTRLTVT.

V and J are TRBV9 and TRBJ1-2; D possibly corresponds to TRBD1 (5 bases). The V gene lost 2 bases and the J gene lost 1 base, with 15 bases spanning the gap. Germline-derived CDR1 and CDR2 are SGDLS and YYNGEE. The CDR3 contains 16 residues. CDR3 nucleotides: TGTGCCAGCAGCGTCCGGGACCGAAGCGTTAACTATGGCTACACCTTC. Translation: CASSVRDRSVNYGYTF.

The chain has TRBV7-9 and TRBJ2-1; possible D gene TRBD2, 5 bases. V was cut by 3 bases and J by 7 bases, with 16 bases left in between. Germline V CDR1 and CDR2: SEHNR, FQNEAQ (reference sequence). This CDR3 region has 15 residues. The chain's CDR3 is CASSFSEVGRNEQFF. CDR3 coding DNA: TGTGCCAGCAGCTTCTCGGAGGTCGGTAGGAATGAGCAGTTCTTC.

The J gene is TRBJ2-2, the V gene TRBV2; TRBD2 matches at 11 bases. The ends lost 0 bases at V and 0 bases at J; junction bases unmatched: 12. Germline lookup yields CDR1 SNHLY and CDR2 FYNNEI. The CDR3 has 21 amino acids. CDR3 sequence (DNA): TGTGCCAGCAGTGAAGCGGGGTTTACTAGCGGGAGACCTACGAACACCGGGGAGCTGTTTTTT. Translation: CASSEAGFTSGRPTNTGELFF.

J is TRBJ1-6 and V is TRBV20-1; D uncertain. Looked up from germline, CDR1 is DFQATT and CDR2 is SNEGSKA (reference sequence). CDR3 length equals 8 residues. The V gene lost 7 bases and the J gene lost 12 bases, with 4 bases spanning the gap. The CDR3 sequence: CSVLPLHF. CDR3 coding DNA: TGCAGTGTATTACCCCTCCACTTT.

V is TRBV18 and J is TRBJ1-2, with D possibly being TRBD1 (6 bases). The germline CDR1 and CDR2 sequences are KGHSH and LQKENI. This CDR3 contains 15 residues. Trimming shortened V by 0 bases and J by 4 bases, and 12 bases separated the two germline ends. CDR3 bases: TGTGCCAGCTCACCACCCTCAGGACAGAGCTATGGCTACACCTTC. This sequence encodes CASSPPSGQSYGYTF.

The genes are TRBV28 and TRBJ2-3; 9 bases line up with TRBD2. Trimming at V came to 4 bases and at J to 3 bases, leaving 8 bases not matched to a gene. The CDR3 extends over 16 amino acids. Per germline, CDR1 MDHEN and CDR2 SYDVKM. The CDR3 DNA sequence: TGTGCCAGCAGTTCCCCGGCGGGGGGGAGAACAGATACGCAGTATTTT. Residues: CASSSPAGGRTDTQYF. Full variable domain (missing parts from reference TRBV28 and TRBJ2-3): DVKVTQSSRYLVKRTGEKVFLECVQDMDHENMFWYRQDPGLGLRLIYFSYDVKMKEKGDIPEGYSVSREKKERFSLILESASTNQTSMYLCASSSPAGGRTDTQYFGPGTRLTVL.

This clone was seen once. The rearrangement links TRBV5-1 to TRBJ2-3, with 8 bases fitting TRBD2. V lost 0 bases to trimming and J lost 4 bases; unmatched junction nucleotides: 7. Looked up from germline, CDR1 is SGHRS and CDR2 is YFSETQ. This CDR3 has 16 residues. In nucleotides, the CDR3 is TGCGCCAGCAGCTTGGAAACGGCGGGGGGCGCAGATACGCAGTATTTT. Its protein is CASSLETAGGADTQYF.

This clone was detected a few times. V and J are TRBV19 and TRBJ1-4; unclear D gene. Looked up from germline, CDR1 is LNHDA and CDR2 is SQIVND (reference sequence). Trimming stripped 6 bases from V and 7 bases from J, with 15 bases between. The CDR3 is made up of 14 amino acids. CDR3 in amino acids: CASRPGGVGEKLFF. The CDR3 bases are TGTGCCAGTAGACCGGGAGGCGTGGGTGAAAAACTGTTTTTT.

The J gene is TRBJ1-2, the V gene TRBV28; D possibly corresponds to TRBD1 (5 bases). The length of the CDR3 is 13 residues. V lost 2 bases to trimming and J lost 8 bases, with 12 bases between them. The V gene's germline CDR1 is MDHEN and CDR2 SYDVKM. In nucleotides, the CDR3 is TGTGCCAGCAGTTTAATAAAGGGGTTGGGCTACACCTTC. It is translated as CASSLIKGLGYTF.

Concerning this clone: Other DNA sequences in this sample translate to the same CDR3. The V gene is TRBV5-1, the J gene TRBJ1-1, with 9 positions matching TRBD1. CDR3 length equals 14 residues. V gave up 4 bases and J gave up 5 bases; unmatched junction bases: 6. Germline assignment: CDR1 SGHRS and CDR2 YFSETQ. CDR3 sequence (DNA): TGCGCCAGCAGCCTGGGACAGGGTTGGACTGAAGCTTTCTTT. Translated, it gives CASSLGQGWTEAFF.

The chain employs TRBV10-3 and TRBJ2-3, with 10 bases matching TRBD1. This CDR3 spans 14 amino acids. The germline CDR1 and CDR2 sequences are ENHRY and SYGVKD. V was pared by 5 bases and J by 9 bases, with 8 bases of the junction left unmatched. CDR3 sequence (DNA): TGTGCCATCAGTCCGGGACAGGGGATTGAAACGCAGTATTTT. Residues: CAISPGQGIETQYF.

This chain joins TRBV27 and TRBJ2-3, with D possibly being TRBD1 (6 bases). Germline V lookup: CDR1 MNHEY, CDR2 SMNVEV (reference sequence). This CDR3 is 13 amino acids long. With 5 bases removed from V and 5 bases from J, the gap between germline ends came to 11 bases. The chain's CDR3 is CASSVSQGDTQYF. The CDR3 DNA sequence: TGTGCCAGCAGTGTTTCACAGGGAGATACGCAGTATTTT.

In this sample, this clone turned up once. CDR3 protein: CASSFGVGRPYEQYF. DNA for the CDR3: TGTGCCAGCAGTTTCGGTGTCGGCAGACCCTACGAGCAGTACTTC. V and J are TRBV27 and TRBJ2-7; D gene unclear. There are 15 residues in the CDR3. Germline CDR1 MNHEY, CDR2 SMNVEV (reference sequence). V dropped 3 bases and J dropped 2 bases, with 14 bases sitting between them.

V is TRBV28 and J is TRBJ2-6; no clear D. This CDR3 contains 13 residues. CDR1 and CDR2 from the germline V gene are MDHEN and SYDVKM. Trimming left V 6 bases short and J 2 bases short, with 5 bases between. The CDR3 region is CASSATGANVLTF. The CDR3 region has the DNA TGTGCCAGCAGCGCTACTGGGGCCAACGTCCTGACTTTC.

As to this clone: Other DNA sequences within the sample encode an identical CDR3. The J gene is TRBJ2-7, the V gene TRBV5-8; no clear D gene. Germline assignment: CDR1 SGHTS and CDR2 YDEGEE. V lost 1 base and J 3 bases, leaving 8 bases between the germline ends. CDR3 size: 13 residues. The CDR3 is CASSLRAGYEQYF. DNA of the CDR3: TGTGCCAGCAGCTTGCGGGCAGGCTACGAGCAGTACTTC.

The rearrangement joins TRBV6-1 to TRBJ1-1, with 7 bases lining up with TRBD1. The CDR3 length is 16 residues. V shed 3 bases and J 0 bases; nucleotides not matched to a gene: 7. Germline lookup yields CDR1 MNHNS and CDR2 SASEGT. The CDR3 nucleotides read TGTGCCAGCAGTGATTTCGACAGGGTCCTGAACACTGAAGCTTTCTTT. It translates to CASSDFDRVLNTEAFF.

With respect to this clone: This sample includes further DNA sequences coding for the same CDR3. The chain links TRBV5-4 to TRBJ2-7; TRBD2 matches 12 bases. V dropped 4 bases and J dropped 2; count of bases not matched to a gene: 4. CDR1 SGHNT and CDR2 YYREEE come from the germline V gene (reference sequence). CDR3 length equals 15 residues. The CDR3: CASSLGLAGTYEQYF. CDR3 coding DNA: TGTGCCAGCAGCCTCGGACTAGCGGGAACCTACGAGCAGTACTTC.

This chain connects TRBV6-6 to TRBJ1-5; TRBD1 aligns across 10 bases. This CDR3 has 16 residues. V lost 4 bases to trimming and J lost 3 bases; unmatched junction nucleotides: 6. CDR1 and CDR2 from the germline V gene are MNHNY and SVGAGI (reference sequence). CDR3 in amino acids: CASSSGTGVDNQPQHF. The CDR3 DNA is TGTGCCAGCAGTTCCGGGACAGGGGTAGACAATCAGCCCCAGCATTTT.

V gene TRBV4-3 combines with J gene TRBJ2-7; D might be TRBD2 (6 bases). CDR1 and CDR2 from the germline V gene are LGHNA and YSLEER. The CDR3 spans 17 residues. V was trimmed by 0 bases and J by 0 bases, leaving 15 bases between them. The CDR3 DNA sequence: TGCGCCAGCAGCCAAGAAGGGCCCCTCGGGGGCTCCTACGAGCAGTACTTC. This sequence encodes CASSQEGPLGGSYEQYF.

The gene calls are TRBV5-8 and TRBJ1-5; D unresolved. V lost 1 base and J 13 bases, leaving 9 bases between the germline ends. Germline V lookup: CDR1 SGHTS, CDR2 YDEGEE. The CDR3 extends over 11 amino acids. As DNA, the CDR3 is TGTGCCAGCAGCTTGTCCCTTACTCAGCATTTT. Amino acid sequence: CASSLSLTQHF.

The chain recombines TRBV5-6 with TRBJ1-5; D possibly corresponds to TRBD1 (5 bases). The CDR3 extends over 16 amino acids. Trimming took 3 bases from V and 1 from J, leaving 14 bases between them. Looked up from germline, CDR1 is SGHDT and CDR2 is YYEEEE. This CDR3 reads CASSSRGGGSNQPQHF. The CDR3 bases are TGTGCCAGCAGCTCCCGAGGTGGGGGGAGCAATCAGCCCCAGCATTTT.

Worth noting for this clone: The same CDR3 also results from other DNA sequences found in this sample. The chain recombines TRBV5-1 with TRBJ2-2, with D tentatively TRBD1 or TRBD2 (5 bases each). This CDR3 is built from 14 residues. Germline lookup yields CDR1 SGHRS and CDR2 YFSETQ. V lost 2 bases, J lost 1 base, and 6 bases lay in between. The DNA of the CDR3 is TGCGCCAGCAGCTTTGGGGGGAACACCGGGGAGCTGTTTTTT. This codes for CASSFGGNTGELFF. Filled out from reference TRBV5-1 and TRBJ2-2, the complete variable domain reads KAGVTQTPRYLIKTRGQQVTLSCSPISGHRSVSWYQQTPGQGLQFLFEYFSETQRNKGNFPGRFSGRQFSNSRSEMNVSTLELGDSALYLCASSFGGNTGELFFGEGSRLTVL.

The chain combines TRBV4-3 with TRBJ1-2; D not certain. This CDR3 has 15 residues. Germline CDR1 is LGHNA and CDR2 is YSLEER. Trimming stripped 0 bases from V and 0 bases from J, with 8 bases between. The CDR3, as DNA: TGCGCCAGCAGCCAAGAGGTCATGACTAACTATGGCTACACCTTC. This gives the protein CASSQEVMTNYGYTF.

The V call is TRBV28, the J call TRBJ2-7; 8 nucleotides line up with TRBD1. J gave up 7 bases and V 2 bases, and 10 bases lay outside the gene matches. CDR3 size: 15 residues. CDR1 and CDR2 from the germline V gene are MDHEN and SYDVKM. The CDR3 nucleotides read TGTGCCAGCAGTTTAGAGGGTCAGGGGGCCCGGGAGCAGTACTTC. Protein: CASSLEGQGAREQYF.

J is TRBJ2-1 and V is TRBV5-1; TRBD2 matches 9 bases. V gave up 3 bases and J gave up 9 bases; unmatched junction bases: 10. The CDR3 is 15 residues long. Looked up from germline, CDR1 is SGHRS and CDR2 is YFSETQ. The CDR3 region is CASSSPGLAVSEQFF. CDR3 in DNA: TGCGCCAGCAGCTCACCGGGACTAGCCGTTAGTGAGCAGTTCTTC.

Here the CDR3 reads CASSLDQDGRETQYF. The CDR3 DNA is TGTGCCAGCAGCTTAGATCAAGACGGGAGAGAGACCCAGTACTTC. V is TRBV11-2 and J is TRBJ2-5; perhaps TRBD2 as D (6 bases). V was shortened by 0 bases and J by 4 bases, with 12 bases between the two germline ends. The CDR3 consists of 15 residues. Germline loops: CDR1 SGHAT, CDR2 FQNNGV.

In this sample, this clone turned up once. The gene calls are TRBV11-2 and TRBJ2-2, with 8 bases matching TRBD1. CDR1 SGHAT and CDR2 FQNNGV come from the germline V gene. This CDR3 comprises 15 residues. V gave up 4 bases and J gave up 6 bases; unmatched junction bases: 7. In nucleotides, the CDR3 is TGTGCCAGCAGCTGGGCCAGGGGGCTCGCCGGGGAGCTGTTTTTT. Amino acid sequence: CASSWARGLAGELFF.

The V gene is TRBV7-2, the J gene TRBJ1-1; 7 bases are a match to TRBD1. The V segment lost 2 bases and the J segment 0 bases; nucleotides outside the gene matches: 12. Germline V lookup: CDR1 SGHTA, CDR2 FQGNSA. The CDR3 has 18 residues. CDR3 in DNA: TGTGCCAGCAGCTTAACCCCTCCGGGACAGAGCCTGAACACTGAAGCTTTCTTT. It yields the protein CASSLTPPGQSLNTEAFF.